The 5 T cell receptor beta chains below come from one sample, sequenced in a study of shared clonotypes between healthy human individuals. The naive CD8 fraction comprised CD45RO-negative cells positively selected for CCR7 and excluded terminally differentiated effector memory CD45RA+ cells. Libraries were prepared by immunoSEQ multiplex PCR; TCRdb keeps only in-frame clonotypes and omits some of them. This table has millions of clones, roughly 91% appearing once. Sequences were obtained from naive CD8+ T cells from PBMCs. These receptors came from a man younger than 35 in good health. Some clones in this sample may be carry-over from other donors' samples.

J is TRBJ2-1 and V is TRBV2; 7 bases align to TRBD2. The CDR3 spans 16 residues. The V gene's germline CDR1 is SNHLY and CDR2 FYNNEI. Germline trimming cut 7 bases from V and 0 bases from J; bases unmatched to any gene: 9. CDR3 region: CASTSTRESSYNEQFF. The CDR3 DNA sequence: TGTGCCAGCACGAGTACGCGGGAGAGCTCCTACAATGAGCAGTTCTTC.

The chain joins TRBV6-1 to TRBJ2-1; maybe TRBD2 (6 bases). Germline V CDR1 and CDR2: MNHNS, SASEGT. V was trimmed by 5 bases and J by 4 bases, leaving 12 bases between them. There are 14 residues in the CDR3. CDR3 sequence (DNA): TGTGCCAGCAGTTTACCTAGCGCTTACAATGAGCAGTTCTTC. It yields the protein CASSLPSAYNEQFF.

The chain has TRBV2 and TRBJ1-1; a possible D gene is TRBD1 (5 bases). This CDR3 is 15 amino acids long. Looked up from germline, CDR1 is SNHLY and CDR2 is FYNNEI. V gave up 10 bases and J gave up 0 bases, with 18 bases separating them. This CDR3 reads CANTNSRAMNTEAFF. The CDR3 bases are TGTGCCAACACCAACAGCAGGGCGATGAACACTGAAGCTTTCTTT.

The chain employs TRBV14 and TRBJ1-1; D gene ambiguous. Germline assignment: CDR1 SGHDN and CDR2 FVKESK. V was trimmed by 0 bases and J by 0 bases, leaving 14 bases between them. This CDR3 region has 17 residues. The CDR3 DNA follows: TGTGCCAGCAGCCAAGAACCGTACAGACCAATGAACACTGAAGCTTTCTTT. Residues: CASSQEPYRPMNTEAFF.

For this clone: Other nucleotide sequences in the sample specify the same CDR3. J is TRBJ2-1 and V is TRBV11-2; D remains unclear. The CDR3 extends over 15 amino acids. V shed 0 bases and J shed 1 base, with 7 bases lying between them. Germline V lookup: CDR1 SGHAT, CDR2 FQNNGV. The DNA for the CDR3 is TGTGCCAGCAGCTTAGATCTCGGATCCTACAATGAGCAGTTCTTC. Translation: CASSLDLGSYNEQFF.